This note documents a single T cell receptor (beta chain) sequence. The antigen is not known. In TCRdb, the reads were re-called with MiXCR into one record per CDR3 protein. The table shows over 15,000 distinct CDR3 sequences, with around a fifth occurring only once. V was trimmed by 2 bases and J by 3 bases, leaving 5 bases between them. The CDR3 is 12 amino acids. In germline, CDR1 is MNHEY, CDR2 SMNVEV (reference sequence). The data are from a study of liver allograft versus peripheral blood T cells. Study-wide background: Blood and transplanted-liver T cell receptor repertoires from recipients were compared.

Findings of the study overall: T cell receptor repertoires inside liver allografts reportedly differed from those in peripheral blood.

The gene calls are TRBV27 and TRBJ2-7; D is unresolved. The sequence was collected from a human patient who had a liver transplant. The graft donor may have contributed some T cells. CDR3 bases: TGTGCCAGCAGTTTAGTCGGCTACGAGCAGTACTTC. Amino acids: CASSLVGYEQYF.